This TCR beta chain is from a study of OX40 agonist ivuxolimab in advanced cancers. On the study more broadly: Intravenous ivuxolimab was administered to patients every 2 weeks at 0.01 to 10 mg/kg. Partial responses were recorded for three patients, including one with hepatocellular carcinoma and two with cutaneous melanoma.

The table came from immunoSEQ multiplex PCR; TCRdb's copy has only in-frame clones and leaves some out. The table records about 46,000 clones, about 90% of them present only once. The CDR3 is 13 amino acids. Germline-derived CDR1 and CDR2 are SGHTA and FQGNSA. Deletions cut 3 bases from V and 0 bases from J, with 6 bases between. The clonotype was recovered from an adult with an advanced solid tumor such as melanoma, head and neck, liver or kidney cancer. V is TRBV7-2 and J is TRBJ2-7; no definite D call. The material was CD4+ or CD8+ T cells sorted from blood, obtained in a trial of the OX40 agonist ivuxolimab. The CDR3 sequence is CASSLGPSYEQYF. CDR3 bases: TGTGCCAGCAGCTTGGGCCCCTCCTACGAGCAGTACTTC.